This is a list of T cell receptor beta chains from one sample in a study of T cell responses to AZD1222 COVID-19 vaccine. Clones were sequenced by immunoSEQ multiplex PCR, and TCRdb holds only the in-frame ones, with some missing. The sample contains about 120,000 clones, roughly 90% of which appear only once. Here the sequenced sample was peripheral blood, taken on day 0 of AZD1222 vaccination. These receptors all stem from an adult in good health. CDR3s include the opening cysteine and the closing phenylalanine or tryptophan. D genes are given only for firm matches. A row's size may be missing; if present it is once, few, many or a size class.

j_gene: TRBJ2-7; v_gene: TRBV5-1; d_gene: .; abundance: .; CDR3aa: CASRGTYEQYF; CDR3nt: TGCGCCAGCCGAGGGACCTACGAGCAGTACTTC
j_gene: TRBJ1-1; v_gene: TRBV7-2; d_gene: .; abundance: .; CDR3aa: CASTRALSVNTEAFF; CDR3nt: TGTGCCAGCACCCGGGCCCTCAGCGTGAACACTGAAGCTTTCTTT
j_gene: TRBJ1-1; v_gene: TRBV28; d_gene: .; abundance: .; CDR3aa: CASSTTGGGRNTEAFF; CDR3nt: TGTGCCAGCAGTACAACGGGGGGGGGCCGTAACACTGAAGCTTTCTTT
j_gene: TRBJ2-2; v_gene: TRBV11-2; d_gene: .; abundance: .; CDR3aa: CASRQGRSAGELFF; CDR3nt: TGTGCCAGCCGTCAGGGACGTTCGGCCGGGGAGCTGTTTTTT
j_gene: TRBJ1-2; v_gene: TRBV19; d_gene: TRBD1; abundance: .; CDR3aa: CASSPGDRVSGYTF; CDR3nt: TGTGCCAGTAGTCCCGGGGACAGGGTTAGTGGCTACACCTTC
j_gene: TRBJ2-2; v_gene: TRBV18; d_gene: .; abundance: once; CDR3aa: CASSLTLPTGTGELFF; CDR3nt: TGTGCCAGCTCACTGACACTACCAACGGGGACCGGGGAGCTGTTTTTT
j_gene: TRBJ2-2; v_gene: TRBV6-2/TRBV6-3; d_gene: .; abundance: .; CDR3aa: CASSYQGGSNTGELFF; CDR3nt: TGTGCCAGCAGTTACCAGGGAGGCTCGAACACCGGGGAGCTGTTTTTT
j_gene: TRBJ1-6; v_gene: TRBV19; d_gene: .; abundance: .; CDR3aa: CASTIRDLLSPLHF; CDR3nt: TGTGCCAGTACCATCCGGGACCTCCTTTCACCCCTCCACTTT
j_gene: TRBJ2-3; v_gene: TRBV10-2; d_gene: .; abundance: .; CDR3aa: CASSADRTTDTQYF; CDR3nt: TGCGCCAGCAGTGCGGACAGAACCACAGATACGCAGTATTTT
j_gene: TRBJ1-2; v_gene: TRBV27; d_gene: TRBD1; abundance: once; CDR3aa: CASRTSQGLSGYTF; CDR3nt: TGTGCCAGCAGAACATCACAGGGGCTAAGTGGCTACACCTTC
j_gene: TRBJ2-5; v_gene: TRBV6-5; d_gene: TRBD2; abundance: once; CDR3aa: CASSPAGGIQETQYF; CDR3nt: TGTGCCAGCAGCCCAGCGGGGGGCATTCAAGAGACCCAGTACTTC
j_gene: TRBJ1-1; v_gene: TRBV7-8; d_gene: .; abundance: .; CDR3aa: CASSLGPRVLKGTEAFF; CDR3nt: TGTGCCAGCAGCTTAGGCCCAAGAGTCCTGAAGGGGACTGAAGCTTTCTTT
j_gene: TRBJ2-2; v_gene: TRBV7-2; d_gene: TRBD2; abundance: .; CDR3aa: CASILAGPTGELFF; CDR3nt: TGTGCCAGCATCCTAGCGGGGCCCACCGGGGAGCTGTTTTTT
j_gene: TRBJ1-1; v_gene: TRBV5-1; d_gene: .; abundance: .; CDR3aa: CASSLAERTEAFF; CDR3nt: TGCGCCAGCAGCTTGGCTGAACGGACTGAAGCTTTCTTT
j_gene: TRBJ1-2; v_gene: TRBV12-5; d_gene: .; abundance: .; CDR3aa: CASGLQLIRAFNYGYTF; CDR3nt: TGTGCTAGTGGTTTGCAATTAATTCGAGCCTTTAACTATGGCTACACCTTC
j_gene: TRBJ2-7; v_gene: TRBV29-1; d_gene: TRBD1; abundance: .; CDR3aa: CSVEWDRDNYEQYF; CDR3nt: TGCAGCGTTGAGTGGGACAGGGATAACTACGAGCAGTACTTC
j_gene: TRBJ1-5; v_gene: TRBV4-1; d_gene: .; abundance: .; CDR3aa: CASSQVGRGGNQPQHF; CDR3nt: TGCGCCAGCAGCCAAGTAGGGAGGGGTGGCAATCAGCCCCAGCATTTT
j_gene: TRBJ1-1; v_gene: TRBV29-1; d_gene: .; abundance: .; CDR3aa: CSVVGSGVVNTEAFF; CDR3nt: TGCAGCGTTGTGGGGTCCGGGGTAGTGAACACTGAAGCTTTCTTT
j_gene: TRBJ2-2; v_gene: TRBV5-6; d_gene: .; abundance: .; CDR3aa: CASSPRTDITGELFF; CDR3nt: TGTGCCAGCAGCCCGCGGACAGACATCACCGGGGAGCTGTTTTTT
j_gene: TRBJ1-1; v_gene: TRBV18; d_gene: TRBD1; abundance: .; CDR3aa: CASSPDRTNTEAFF; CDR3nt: TGTGCCAGCTCACCGGACAGGACGAACACTGAAGCTTTCTTT
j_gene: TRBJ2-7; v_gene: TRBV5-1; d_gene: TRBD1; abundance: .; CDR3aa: CASSLLTGTGSKEQYF; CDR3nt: TGCGCCAGCAGCTTGCTAACCGGGACAGGATCTAAAGAGCAGTACTTC
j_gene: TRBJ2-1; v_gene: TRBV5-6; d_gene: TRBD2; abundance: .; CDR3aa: CASSPLSWFEGLANEQFF; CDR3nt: TGTGCCAGCAGCCCTTTAAGCTGGTTTGAAGGACTAGCTAATGAGCAGTTCTTC
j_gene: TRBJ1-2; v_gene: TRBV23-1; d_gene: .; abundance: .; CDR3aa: CASRANYGYTF; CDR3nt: TGCGCCAGCAGAGCAAACTATGGCTACACCTTC
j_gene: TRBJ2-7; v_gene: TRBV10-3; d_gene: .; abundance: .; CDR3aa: CAIRGEGDYEQYF; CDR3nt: TGTGCCATCAGGGGGGAGGGGGACTACGAGCAGTACTTC
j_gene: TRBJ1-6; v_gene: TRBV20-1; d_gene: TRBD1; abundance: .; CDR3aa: CSASGTDYNSPLHF; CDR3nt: TGCAGTGCTAGTGGGACAGACTATAATTCACCCCTCCACTTT
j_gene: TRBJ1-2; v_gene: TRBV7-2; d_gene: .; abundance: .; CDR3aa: CASSLYLFEDWRNYGYTF; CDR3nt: TGTGCCAGCAGCTTATATCTATTTGAGGATTGGCGTAACTATGGCTACACCTTC
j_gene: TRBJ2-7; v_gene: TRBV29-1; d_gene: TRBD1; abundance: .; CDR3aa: CSVSGTGVYEQYF; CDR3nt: TGCAGCGTCTCCGGGACAGGGGTGTACGAGCAGTACTTC
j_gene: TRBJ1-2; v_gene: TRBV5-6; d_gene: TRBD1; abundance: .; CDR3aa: CASSPGTVGYTF; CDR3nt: TGTGCCAGCAGCCCCGGGACAGTTGGCTACACCTTC
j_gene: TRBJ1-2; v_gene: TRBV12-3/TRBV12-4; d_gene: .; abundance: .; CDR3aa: CASNQGRRGYTF; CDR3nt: TGTGCCAGCAACCAGGGAAGACGCGGCTACACCTTC
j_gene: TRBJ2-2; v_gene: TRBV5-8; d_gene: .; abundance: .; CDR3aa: CASSFSAGAWASTGELFF; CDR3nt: TGTGCCAGCAGCTTTTCCGCAGGGGCTTGGGCGAGCACCGGGGAGCTGTTTTTT
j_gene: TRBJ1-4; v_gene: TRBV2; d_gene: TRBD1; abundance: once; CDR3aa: CASSEDRFTEKLFF; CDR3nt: TGTGCCAGCAGTGAGGACAGGTTCACCGAAAAACTGTTTTTT
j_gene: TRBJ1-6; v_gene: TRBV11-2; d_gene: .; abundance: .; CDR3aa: CASSLRGSYNSPLHF; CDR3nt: TGTGCCAGCAGCTTAAGAGGGTCCTATAATTCACCCCTCCACTTT
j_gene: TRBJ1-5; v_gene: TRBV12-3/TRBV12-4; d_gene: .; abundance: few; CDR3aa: CASSIAGNQPQHF; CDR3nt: TGTGCCAGCAGTATAGCGGGCAATCAGCCCCAGCATTTT